This T cell receptor beta chain was found in a study of Ad26.COV2.S vaccination and SARS-CoV-2 variants. TCRdb keeps only in-frame clones here, not all; method: immunoSEQ multiplex PCR. The sample consists of 300,000 to 400,000 clones, approximately 86% of them appearing once. CDR3 length: 15 residues. V gave up 6 bases and J gave up 5 bases; unmatched junction bases: 6. The germline V gene encodes CDR1 ENHRY and CDR2 SYGVKD. Treatment defined: about 20 received Ad26.COV2.S at low or high dose, single or two shots; about 5 received placebo; per-sample allocation not given. Sampling was performed 63 days after the first vaccine or placebo injection.

This chain connects TRBV10-3 to TRBJ2-1; 11 bases map to TRBD1. Sequencing used peripheral blood, obtained in a trial of Ad26.COV2.S vaccine versus placebo. The source is a person aged 18-65 years who received the Ad26.COV2.S COVID-19 vaccine or a placebo. The CDR3 DNA reads as TGTGCCATCAGAGGACAGGGGGCTATGGACAATGAGCAGTTCTTC. It is translated as CAIRGQGAMDNEQFF.